The present entry profiles one T cell receptor (beta chain) with its context. Antigen: not known. Sequencing used immunoSEQ multiplex PCR; TCRdb keeps in-frame clones, though not all of them. This sample has approximately 5,200 clones, with roughly 72% found just once. Lamina propria and intraepithelial lymphocytes were released by processing graft tissue. This record belongs to a study of graft-versus-host responses after intestinal transplantation. About the research overall: Recipients obtained multivisceral, liver-intestinal, or isolated intestinal transplants. The whole recipient group had anti-thymocyte globulin induction followed by tacrolimus and steroids for roughly three years.

General study points: Within the allografts of patients who had graft-donor T cell macrochimerism, graft-versus-host to host-versus-graft clonal ratios were high.

This specimen was ileum tissue, taken 254 days after intestinal transplant. The TCR was taken from a human patient who received an intestinal transplant, so some T cells may come from the graft donor.

The CDR3 DNA reads as TGTGCCAGCAGCTTGGAGGGCGGGCCACGGGGCTACACCTTC. Encoded protein: CASSLEGGPRGYTF. The chain couples TRBV5-6 to TRBJ1-2; D is undetermined. The length of the CDR3 is 14 residues. Germline V CDR1 and CDR2: SGHDT, YYEEEE. The ends were cut back, 0 bases at V and 8 bases at J, with 14 bases in the middle.